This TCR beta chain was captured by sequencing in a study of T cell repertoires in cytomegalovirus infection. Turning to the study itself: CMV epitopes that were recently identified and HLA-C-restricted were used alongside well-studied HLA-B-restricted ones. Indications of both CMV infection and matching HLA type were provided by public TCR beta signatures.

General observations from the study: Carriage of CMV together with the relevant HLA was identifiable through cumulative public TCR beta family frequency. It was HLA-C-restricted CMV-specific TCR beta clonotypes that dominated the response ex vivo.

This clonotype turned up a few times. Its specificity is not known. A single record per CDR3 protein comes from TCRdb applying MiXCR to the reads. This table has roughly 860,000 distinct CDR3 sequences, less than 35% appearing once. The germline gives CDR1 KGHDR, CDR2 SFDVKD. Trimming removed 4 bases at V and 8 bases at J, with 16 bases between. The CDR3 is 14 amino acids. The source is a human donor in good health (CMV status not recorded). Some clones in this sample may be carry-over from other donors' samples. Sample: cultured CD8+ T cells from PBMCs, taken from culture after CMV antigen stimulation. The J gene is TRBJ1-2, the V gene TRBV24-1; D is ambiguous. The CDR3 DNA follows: TGTGCCACCAGTGAACGAACATTGGTCGGCGGCTACACCTTC. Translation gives CATSERTLVGGYTF.